The 26 T cell receptor beta chains in this list originate from one sample, sequenced in a study of blood T cell repertoires in COVID-19. Assay used: immunoSEQ multiplex PCR; TCRdb lists only in-frame clones, some missing. The sample includes a few hundred thousand clones, around 89% of them seen just once. Sequencing was performed on peripheral blood. Receptors originate from a man in his forties with acute or convalescent COVID-19.

This clone was detected many times. The chain links TRBV6-4 to TRBJ2-2, with D possibly matching TRBD2 (5 bases). The CDR3 extends over 15 amino acids. The germline gives CDR1 MRHNA, CDR2 SNTAGT. V lost 3 bases to trimming and J lost 0 bases, with 8 bases between them. In nucleotides, the CDR3 is TGTGCCAGCAGTGAAGAGGGTTCGAACACCGGGGAGCTGTTTTTT. Translated: CASSEEGSNTGELFF.

V gene TRBV27 combines with J gene TRBJ1-1; no clear D. Trimming pared 8 bases from V and 0 bases from J, leaving 10 bases between. Germline values: CDR1 MNHEY, CDR2 SMNVEV (reference sequence). CDR3 length: 13 amino acids. The CDR3 bases are TGTGCCAGCGTTTCTAATCTGAACACTGAAGCTTTCTTT. Encoded protein: CASVSNLNTEAFF.

The chain has TRBV11-2 and TRBJ1-6, with TRBD1 identical over 7 bases. The germline CDR1 and CDR2 sequences are SGHAT and FQNNGV. V dropped 5 bases and J dropped 9; count of bases not matched to a gene: 7. The CDR3 covers 14 residues. The CDR3 protein is CASSPAGGLSPLHF. Written as DNA, the CDR3 is TGTGCCAGCAGCCCGGCAGGGGGGCTTTCACCCCTCCACTTT.

V is TRBV5-1 and J is TRBJ1-3; D remains ambiguous. The length of the CDR3 is 18 residues. Germline lookup yields CDR1 SGHRS and CDR2 YFSETQ. The V gene lost 0 bases and the J gene lost 1 base, with 17 bases spanning the gap. The CDR3 protein is CASSLVPVTRSSGNTIYF. The CDR3 region has the DNA TGCGCCAGCAGCTTGGTTCCCGTCACTAGAAGTTCTGGAAACACCATATATTTT.

Details on this clone: Other DNA sequences of this sample code for an identical CDR3. The chain links TRBV6-5 to TRBJ2-7; 11 nucleotides align to TRBD2. This CDR3 comprises 14 residues. The V segment lost 7 bases and the J segment 4 bases; nucleotides outside the gene matches: 6. Germline assignment: CDR1 MNHEY and CDR2 SVGAGI. The CDR3 nucleotides are TGTGCCAGCACTCTAGCGGGAGGAACGTACGAGCAGTACTTC. This translates into CASTLAGGTYEQYF.

The chain has TRBV6-5 and TRBJ1-5; D not certain. CDR3 length: 14 amino acids. From germline, CDR1 is MNHEY and CDR2 SVGAGI. V was cut by 0 bases and J by 6 bases, with 9 bases left in between. The CDR3 nucleotides are TGTGCCAGCAGTTACTCGGTCCGGGGTCAGCCCCAGCATTTT. This gives the protein CASSYSVRGQPQHF.

This clone was seen only a few times. V is TRBV30 and J is TRBJ1-6, with D tentatively TRBD1 (5 bases). Trimming stripped 0 bases from V and 9 bases from J, with 15 bases between. Germline V gene lookup returns CDR1 GTSNPN and CDR2 SVGIG (reference sequence). The CDR3 consists of 15 residues. The CDR3 reads CAWSVAWGVSSPLHF. CDR3 nucleotide sequence: TGTGCCTGGAGTGTCGCCTGGGGGGTTTCTTCACCCCTCCACTTT.

The chain joins TRBV6-5 to TRBJ1-1; 8 bases are a match to TRBD1. With 1 base clipped from V and 2 bases from J, the junction kept 3 bases outside the gene matches. The CDR3 has 15 amino acids. Looked up from germline, CDR1 is MNHEY and CDR2 is SVGAGI. CDR3 in DNA: TGTGCCAGCAGTTACTGGACAGGGCCTAACACTGAAGCTTTCTTT. This codes for CASSYWTGPNTEAFF.

This clone was seen once. The J gene is TRBJ2-7, the V gene TRBV6-2 or TRBV6-3; no reliable D call. V lost 3 bases, J lost 0 bases, and 15 bases lay in between. Germline lookup yields CDR1 MNHEY and CDR2 SVGEGT. This CDR3 spans 16 amino acids. CDR3 sequence reads: CASSYNGPQYSYEQYF. For the CDR3, the DNA is TGTGCCAGCAGTTATAATGGTCCACAATACTCCTACGAGCAGTACTTC.

The chain couples TRBV19 to TRBJ2-7; D is uncertain. Trimming left V 4 bases short and J 2 bases short, with 12 bases between. Germline CDR1 LNHDA, CDR2 SQIVND (reference sequence). This CDR3 spans 14 amino acids. The CDR3 sequence: CASSTGLSTYEQYF. The DNA for the CDR3 is TGTGCCAGTAGTACAGGCTTATCAACCTACGAGCAGTACTTC. The full variable domain, in which reference TRBV19 and TRBJ2-7 provide the parts outside the CDR3, is DGGITQSPKYLFRKEGQNVTLSCEQNLNHDAMYWYRQDPGQGLRLIYYSQIVNDFQKGDIAEGYSVSREKKESFPLTVTSAQKNPTAFYLCASSTGLSTYEQYFGPGTRLTVT.

V gene TRBV7-8 combines with J gene TRBJ2-1; 11 bases agree with TRBD2. J was trimmed by 5 bases and V by 7 bases; bases with no gene match: 13. Looked up from germline, CDR1 is SGHVS and CDR2 is FQNEAQ. The length of the CDR3 is 17 residues. CDR3: CASIKNRLAGGNNEQFF. Here the CDR3 DNA reads TGTGCCAGCATCAAGAATCGGCTAGCGGGGGGAAACAATGAGCAGTTCTTC.

This chain uses TRBV5-6 with TRBJ2-5; TRBD1 agrees at 7 bases. The CDR3 totals 17 residues. Germline values: CDR1 SGHDT, CDR2 YYEEEE. The ends lost 0 bases at V and 5 bases at J; junction bases unmatched: 13. In DNA, the CDR3 is TGTGCCAGCAGCTTGGCCGGAGGAAAGGGGGCAACGGAGACCCAGTACTTC. This codes for CASSLAGGKGATETQYF.

As regards this clone: The sample carries other DNA sequences with the same CDR3. The rearrangement links TRBV18 to TRBJ1-3; possible D gene TRBD1, 5 bases. The germline gives CDR1 KGHSH, CDR2 LQKENI. The CDR3 runs 13 residues. V was clipped by 2 bases and J by 4 bases, with 6 bases between them. CDR3 DNA sequence: TGTGCCAGCTCACCAGACAGCGGAAACACCATATATTTT. Residues: CASSPDSGNTIYF.

The V call is TRBV12-3 or TRBV12-4, the J call TRBJ2-1, with 11 bases matching TRBD2. The CDR3 has 13 amino acids. Trimming at V came to 6 bases and at J to 7 bases, leaving 2 bases not matched to a gene. The CDR3 region is CASRLAGANEQFF. CDR3 bases: TGTGCCAGCAGACTAGCGGGGGCTAATGAGCAGTTCTTC.

Here the CDR3 DNA reads TGCGCCAGCAGCCAAGATCGCAGGGATACGCAGTATTTT. Its translation: CASSQDRRDTQYF. The V and J genes are TRBV4-3 and TRBJ2-3, with unresolved D. Trimming left V 0 bases short and J 6 bases short, with 7 bases between. The germline gives CDR1 LGHNA, CDR2 YSLEER. The CDR3 runs to 13 residues.

The gene calls are TRBV11-2 and TRBJ2-7, with 12 bases matching TRBD1. V shed 3 bases and J 5 bases; nucleotides not matched to a gene: 8. The CDR3 extends over 16 amino acids. Germline V CDR1 and CDR2: SGHAT, FQNNGV. The chain's CDR3 is CASSFIKGQGANEQYF. The CDR3 region has the DNA TGTGCCAGCAGCTTCATAAAGGGACAGGGGGCCAACGAGCAGTACTTC.

This chain joins TRBV3-1 (or the pseudogene TRBV3-2) and TRBJ2-5; D possibly corresponds to TRBD1 (6 bases). This CDR3 comprises 15 residues. V was trimmed by 2 bases and J by 5 bases, leaving 15 bases between them. The germline V gene encodes CDR1 LGHDT and CDR2 YNNKEL (reference sequence). CDR3 DNA sequence: TGTGCCAGCAGCCAACCCAGGGGACCAATGGAGACCCAGTACTTC. Protein: CASSQPRGPMETQYF.

The gene calls are TRBV2 and TRBJ1-4; D unclear. The CDR3 consists of 14 residues. The germline V gene encodes CDR1 SNHLY and CDR2 FYNNEI. Trimming took 7 bases from V and 0 from J, leaving 9 bases between them. In nucleotides, the CDR3 is TGTGCCAGCACCCGGACTGCAACTAATGAAAAACTGTTTTTT. Encoded protein: CASTRTATNEKLFF.

The sample holds one count of this clone. This chain links TRBV18 with TRBJ1-6; no clear D. The germline gives CDR1 KGHSH, CDR2 LQKENI. Trimming pared 0 bases from V and 15 bases from J, leaving 9 bases between. The CDR3 sequence is 12 residues long. In nucleotides, the CDR3 is TGTGCCAGCTCACCACCGCGACAAATCCTCCACTTT. Its protein product is CASSPPRQILHF.

This sequence joins TRBV4-1 and TRBJ2-7; 7 bases align to TRBD2. In germline, CDR1 is MGHRA, CDR2 YSYEKL. The trim removed 4 bases at V and 4 bases at J, leaving 7 bases unmatched. This CDR3 region has 14 residues. The DNA of the CDR3 is TGCGCCAGCAGCCCACCCGGGGGGATGTACGAGCAGTACTTC. Residues: CASSPPGGMYEQYF.

The chain is built from TRBV27 and TRBJ2-7; tentative D call: TRBD1 (8 bases). This CDR3 spans 15 amino acids. Germline V lookup: CDR1 MNHEY, CDR2 SMNVEV (reference sequence). The V gene lost 6 bases and the J gene lost 0 bases, with 15 bases spanning the gap. The CDR3 loop reads CASSHRGGSSYEQYF. The CDR3, as DNA: TGTGCCAGCAGCCACAGGGGGGGAAGCTCCTACGAGCAGTACTTC.

The CDR3 reads CASSWGGYGTEAFF. The CDR3 bases are TGCGCCAGCAGCTGGGGAGGGTACGGCACTGAAGCTTTCTTT. The chain uses TRBV5-1 and TRBJ1-1; no definite D call. The V end lost 3 bases, the J end lost 4 bases, and 13 bases lay between the germline ends. This CDR3 comprises 14 residues. Germline CDR1 is SGHRS and CDR2 is YFSETQ.

CDR3: CASGVRAGAVETQYF. The CDR3 nucleotides are TGTGCTAGTGGCGTTAGAGCGGGAGCCGTGGAGACCCAGTACTTC. This rearrangement joins TRBV12-5 to TRBJ2-5; 8 bases are shared with TRBD2. J was trimmed by 5 bases and V by 6 bases; bases with no gene match: 11. The CDR3 spans 15 residues. Germline assignment: CDR1 LGHNT and CDR2 FRNRAP.

V is TRBV7-6 and J is TRBJ1-2, with TRBD1 matching 7 bases. The length of the CDR3 is 16 residues. With 5 bases clipped from V and 8 bases from J, the junction kept 17 bases outside the gene matches. Germline values: CDR1 SGHVS, CDR2 FNYEAQ. In DNA, the CDR3 is TGTGCCAGCAGCCCAGAACACGGACAGGCGGCGTTAGGCTACACCTTC. This codes for CASSPEHGQAALGYTF.

This clone was picked up one time. This chain connects TRBV11-2 to TRBJ2-7, with a tentative D call TRBD2 (6 bases). CDR3 length equals 14 residues. Germline V lookup: CDR1 SGHAT, CDR2 FQNNGV. Trimming took off 8 bases at V and 5 bases at J, with 19 bases between the two ends. CDR3 nucleotides: TGTGCCAGCTTACGAGCGGGCGGACTTCACGAGCAGTACTTC. It encodes CASLRAGGLHEQYF.

V gene TRBV5-1 combines with J gene TRBJ1-4; no clear D. CDR1 is SGHRS and CDR2 is YFSETQ in the germline V gene. CDR3 length: 15 residues. The V end lost 0 bases, the J end lost 7 bases, and 13 bases lay between the germline ends. This chain's CDR3 is CASSLGARGREKLFF. The CDR3 region has the DNA TGCGCCAGCAGCTTGGGAGCCCGGGGTCGTGAAAAACTGTTTTTT. Full variable domain (remainder filled in from reference TRBV5-1 and TRBJ1-4): KAGVTQTPRYLIKTRGQQVTLSCSPISGHRSVSWYQQTPGQGLQFLFEYFSETQRNKGNFPGRFSGRQFSNSRSEMNVSTLELGDSALYLCASSLGARGREKLFFGSGTQLSVL.